This TCR beta chain appears in the sequencing data of a study of Graves' ophthalmopathy and Graves' hyperthyroidism. This clonotype was counted many times. Amplification of TCR beta CDR3 regions used RNA transcripts. An opening RT-PCR round employed HTBI primers and preceded a second-round multiplex PCR. TCRdb itself ran the multiplex PCR reads through MiXCR, one entry per CDR3 protein. The table has some 160,000 distinct CDR3 sequences, around 40% seen once. CDR1 MNHEY and CDR2 SVGEGT come from the germline V gene. The CDR3 consists of 11 residues. Trimming stripped 7 bases from V and 8 bases from J, with 11 bases between.

The chain is built from TRBV6-2 or TRBV6-3 and TRBJ1-1; no clear D. The sequencing sample was made of peripheral blood. This sequence originates from a man younger than 45 with Graves' ophthalmopathy. The CDR3 DNA reads as TGTGCCAGCAAATCACGTCGGGAAGCTTTCTTT. Translated, it gives CASKSRREAFF.